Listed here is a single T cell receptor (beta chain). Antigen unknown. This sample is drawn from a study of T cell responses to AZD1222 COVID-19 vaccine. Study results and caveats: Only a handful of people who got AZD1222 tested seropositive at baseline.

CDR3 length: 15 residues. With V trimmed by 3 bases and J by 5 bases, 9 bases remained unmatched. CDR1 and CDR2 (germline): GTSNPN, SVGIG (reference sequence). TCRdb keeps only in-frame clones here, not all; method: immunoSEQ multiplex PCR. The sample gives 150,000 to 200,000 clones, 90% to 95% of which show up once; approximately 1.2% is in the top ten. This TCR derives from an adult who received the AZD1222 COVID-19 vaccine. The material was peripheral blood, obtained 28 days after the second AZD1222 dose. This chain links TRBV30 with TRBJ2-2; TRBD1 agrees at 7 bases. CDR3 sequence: CAWRAQGSSTGELFF. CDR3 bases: TGTGCCTGGAGAGCACAGGGGTCGAGTACCGGGGAGCTGTTTTTT. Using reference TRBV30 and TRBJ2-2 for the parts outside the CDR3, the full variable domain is SQTIHQWPATLVQPVGSPLSLECTVEGTSNPNLYWYRQAAGRGLQLLFYSVGIGQISSEVPQNLSASRPQDRQFILSSKKLLLSDSGFYLCAWRAQGSSTGELFFGEGSRLTVL.